This T cell receptor beta chain is drawn from a study of blood T cell repertoires in COVID-19. Study-level information: Acute and convalescent COVID-19 samples came from the United States, Italy and Spain.

The CDR3 sequence is 15 residues long. V lost 6 bases and J 10 bases, leaving 19 bases between the germline ends. Per the germline V gene, CDR1 is MDHEN and CDR2 is SYDVKM. Clones were read by immunoSEQ multiplex PCR, and TCRdb kept only the in-frame ones, dropping some. Among more than 65,000 clones listed, around 76% were seen once. The sequenced material came from peripheral blood. The V gene is TRBV28, the J gene TRBJ1-6, with D possibly matching TRBD1 (5 bases). This clonotype was sampled from a woman over 75 with active or convalescent COVID-19. CDR3 sequence reads: CASRGGSERESPLHF. The CDR3 nucleotides are TGTGCCAGCAGGGGGGGTAGTGAGAGAGAATCACCCCTCCACTTT.